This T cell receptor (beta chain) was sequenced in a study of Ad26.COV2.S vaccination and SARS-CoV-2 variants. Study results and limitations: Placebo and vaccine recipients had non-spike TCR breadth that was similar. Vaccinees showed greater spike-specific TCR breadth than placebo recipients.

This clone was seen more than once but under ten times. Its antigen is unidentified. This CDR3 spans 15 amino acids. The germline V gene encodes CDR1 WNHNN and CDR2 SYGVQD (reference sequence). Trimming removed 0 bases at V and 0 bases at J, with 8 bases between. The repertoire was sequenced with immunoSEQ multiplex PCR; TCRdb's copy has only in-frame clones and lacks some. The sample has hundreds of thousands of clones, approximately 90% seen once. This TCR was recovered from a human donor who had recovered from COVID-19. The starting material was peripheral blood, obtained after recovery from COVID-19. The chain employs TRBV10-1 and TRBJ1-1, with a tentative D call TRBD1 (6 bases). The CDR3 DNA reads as TGCGCCAGCAGTGAGTCAACAGGGATGAACACTGAAGCTTTCTTT. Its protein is CASSESTGMNTEAFF.